This TCR beta chain was obtained from a study of T cell responses to AZD1222 COVID-19 vaccine. The CDR3 extends over 11 amino acids. Germline values: CDR1 MRHNA, CDR2 SNTAGT. Trimming cost V 5 bases and J 8 bases, with 9 bases left between them. Method: immunoSEQ multiplex PCR; TCRdb's copy keeps in-frame clones and lacks some. The sample comprises 150,000 to 200,000 clones, about 90% of which are singletons, and 1% to 1.5% rests with the top ten. The sample in question was peripheral blood, obtained 28 days after the second AZD1222 dose. This sequence originates from an adult who received the AZD1222 COVID-19 vaccine. The chain employs TRBV6-4 and TRBJ1-2; possible D gene TRBD1, 5 bases. The CDR3 sequence: CASSRGEGYTF. The CDR3 coding sequence is TGTGCCAGCAGTAGAGGGGAGGGCTACACCTTC.